This note documents a single T cell receptor beta chain sequence. Its matching antigen is unknown. From the reads, TCRdb called clonotypes with MiXCR, one entry per CDR3 protein. The data contain more than 650,000 distinct CDR3 sequences, 35% of them singletons. This record comes from a study of T cell repertoires in cytomegalovirus infection. Study-wide background: Public TCR beta signatures were indicative of both CMV infection and a matching HLA type.

General study results and limits: In two of eight donors, the top clonotype was HLA-C-restricted CMV-specific. Accumulated public TCR beta family frequency recognized individuals carrying CMV together with the relevant HLA.

The CDR3 is 13 amino acids. V lost 1 base and J lost 4; bases outside the gene matches: 3. CDR1 DFQATT and CDR2 SNEGSKA come from the germline V gene (reference sequence). The clonotype was recovered from a human donor in good health (CMV status not recorded). Some clones in this sample may be carry-over from other donors' samples. The chain joins TRBV20-1 to TRBJ2-5, with TRBD2 matching 7 bases. Sequenced material: PBMCs. CDR3 DNA: TGCAGTGCTAGAGGCGCGGGAGTAGAGACCCAGTACTTC. It translates to CSARGAGVETQYF.